This T cell receptor (beta chain) was sequenced during a study of identical twins (dated by TCRdb to the mid-2010s). Concerning the study at large: To test whether fetal clonotypes persist, the study used deep sequencing on TCR alpha and beta repertoires from monozygotic twins, unrelated adults of various ages, and cord blood. Replicate twin experiments were performed at different times using different library preparation protocols to rule out contamination. Overall results and qualifications from the work: Invariant T cells such as MAIT and iNKT could partly confound zero-insertion analyses, though diverse VJ usage argued against this for most clonotypes. In beta out-of-frame sequences, excess twin sharing was weaker, because having fewer shared sequences lowered the signal-to-noise ratio. Because the same donors could not be followed over many years, the conclusions relied on cross-sectional statistical analysis. Compared with coincidental sharing between unrelated individuals, out-of-frame TCR alpha sequences shared between twins showed an excess of sequences with low generation probability. Fewer insertions were carried by abundant cord blood beta clonotypes, a similar but weaker trend appeared in young adult naive repertoires, and no such trend appeared in memory repertoires. In monozygotic twins, recombination models systematically underestimated out-of-frame TCR alpha sharing, but the models matched the sharing seen between unrelated individuals.

Concerning this clonotype: The target of this receptor is not known. No base-level quality is on record; no much larger clone is a single base apart.

All donors were healthy Caucasians. The twin cohort consisted of three pairs of female monozygotic twins, all aged about 18 to 29 years. CD4+ and CD8+ T cell populations were isolated with positive isolation kits from Invitrogen. Receptor libraries were prepared by 5' RACE. TCRdb names Illumina HiSeq 2000 as the instrument used. A universal primer binding site was added through template switching, and the final cDNA carried a unique molecular identifier so that TCR cDNA molecules could be counted accurately. First-strand cDNA for TCR alpha and beta chains was synthesized from specific primers in the conserved constant-segment region. To control for contamination, every cDNA library was double barcoded, receiving both a SMART-Mk sample barcode and Illumina barcodes. TruSeq adapter sequences and Illumina sample barcodes were added in two successive PCR steps. TCR alpha and beta cDNA libraries were sequenced on the Illumina HiSeq platform with custom primers. Concerning the study's data processing: MiGEC was used to process raw reads and extract unique molecular identifiers, and MiXCR was used to find CDR3 positions. For each individual, recombination models were inferred using an EM algorithm with the repgenHMM and IGoR tools. The tcR package in R was used for shared clonotype analysis, with sharing normalized by the product of cloneset sizes. To study raw recombination free of thymic and clonal selection effects, out-of-frame nonproductive sequences were analyzed. In-frame beta chains were kept once TCRdb had trimmed the public reads at Q25 with fastp and called clones with MiXCR. Rows merge per CDR3 protein into single entries with the most common DNA and genes. TCRdb's processing, not the authors' own work, is the source of the V and J calls. A total of 500,000 to 600,000 distinct CDR3 sequences appear in this sample, approximately 22% of them only once. 0.75% to 0.95% of the sample goes to the ten largest clones.

Including cysteine and phenylalanine, the CDR3 has 14 amino acids. Only the CDR3 DNA stays, 42 bases, in frame from base 1. The germline V gene encodes CDR1 MNHEY and CDR2 SVGEGT. A distance of 8 bases separates the germline ends of V and J, which lose 0 bases and 5 bases respectively. The same sample was also used in a study of T cells expressing NK-cell markers. The other study reports the following: Three sorted T-cell subsets (CD3+CD56+NKG2C+, CD3+CD56+NKG2C- and CD3+CD56-NKG2C+) from about 8 donors had their TCR beta-chain repertoires profiled. Among the eight sequenced donors, only one was HCMV-seronegative, while the other seven were HCMV-seropositive. In several experiments an anti-gammadeltaTCR antibody was added to restrict sorting to alphabetaTCR-expressing T cells. In six donors, the dominant CD3+CD56+NKG2C+ clonotypes were found to rank among the top 10 CD8+ clonotypes and to make up roughly 1.0-8% of CD8+ T cells. Those dominant clonotypes were again the most abundant among CD3+CD56-NKG2C+ cells in a few donors, at about 25-60.1%. Whether the expanded NKG2C-expressing T cell clones were specific for HCMV antigens remained unclear. Randomly selected healthy volunteers, three men and five women, were used as the eight sequenced donors. HCMV serostatus was determined by detecting HCMV-specific IgG in serum with a commercial ELISA kit. MIGEC was used to demultiplex reads and group reads by UMI, and MiTCR was used to assemble and quantify clonotypes. To exclude erroneous sequences, any TCR cDNA sequence not supported by at least two reads was discarded. The tcR package was used for downstream repertoire analysis, with clonotypes matched between fractions based on CDR3 nucleotide sequence plus V segment. VDJmatch was used to annotate antigen specificity against VDJdb, with one amino acid substitution in CDR3 permitted.

Material for sequencing was CD4+ T cells sorted from blood. This TCR came from a woman aged 18-35 years in good health. The chain links TRBV6-2 or TRBV6-3 with TRBJ1-5; tentative D gene TRBD1, with 5 bases matching. The CDR3 region: CASSYSWGDQPQHF. The nucleotide sequence reads as follows: TGTGCCAGCAGTTACTCATGGGGGGATCAGCCCCAGCATTTT.